Below, one TCR beta chain is given with its context. What it recognizes is unknown. This sample was taken from a study of naive CD8 T cells in extremely preterm neonates. Overall study findings and caveats: Preterm neonates shared more CDR3 nucleotide sequences (roughly 2.7%) than older groups.

The CDR3 spans 17 residues. Germline V gene lookup returns CDR1 SGDLS and CDR2 YYNGEE. Trimming removed 4 bases from V and 2 bases from J; junction bases left unmatched: 12. TCRdb keeps only in-frame clones here, not all; method: immunoSEQ multiplex PCR. The table records approximately 5,000 clones, around 97% of them present only once. V usage is TRBV9 and J usage is TRBJ1-2; TRBD1 matches at 9 bases. The sequencing input was naive CD8+ T cells from blood. This TCR was sampled from a human donor in good health. The CDR3 region is CASSPGGQGGVNYGYTF. In DNA, the CDR3 is TGTGCCAGCAGCCCAGGGGGACAGGGAGGGGTGAACTATGGCTACACCTTC.